These 27 T cell receptor beta chains were sequenced from one sample in a study of Graves' ophthalmopathy and Graves' hyperthyroidism. Researchers took RNA transcripts and amplified TCR beta CDR3 regions from them. First-round RT-PCR employed HTBI primers, with a second-round multiplex PCR after it. TCRdb passed the multiplex PCR reads through MiXCR, listing each CDR3 protein once. The sample yields about 700,000 distinct CDR3 sequences, 35% to 50% seen once. The specimen sequenced was peripheral blood. Source of these receptors: an adult man with Graves' ophthalmopathy.

This rearrangement joins TRBV7-3 to TRBJ2-5, with D possibly TRBD2 on 5 matching bases. The V gene lost 4 bases and the J gene lost 8 bases, with 17 bases spanning the gap. The CDR3 contains 14 residues. CDR1 and CDR2 (germline): SGHTA, FQGTGA. The CDR3 sequence: CASSSIRLGLTQYF. The CDR3 bases are TGTGCCAGCAGCTCGATACGGCTAGGACTCACCCAGTACTTC.

The rearrangement uses TRBV19 and TRBJ1-2; possible D gene TRBD1, 5 bases. V lost 3 bases and J lost 7, with 12 bases in between. The CDR3 is 13 residues long. Germline CDR1 reads LNHDA; CDR2 reads SQIVND (reference sequence). The chain's CDR3 is CASSMSRGTGYTF. The CDR3 region has the DNA TGTGCCAGTAGTATGAGTAGGGGAACTGGCTACACCTTC.

The sample holds a few counts of this clonotype. The rearrangement uses TRBV27 and TRBJ1-5; D gene uncertain. The CDR3 runs 12 residues. Germline V gene sequence: CDR1 MNHEY, CDR2 SMNVEV (reference sequence). V dropped 8 bases and J dropped 6 bases, with 11 bases sitting between them. CDR3 DNA sequence: TGTGCCAGCGGCCCGGTCGGTCAGCCCCAGCATTTT. This gives the protein CASGPVGQPQHF.

This rearrangement joins TRBV7-9 to TRBJ2-7; 7 bases match TRBD2. This CDR3 region has 14 residues. Germline CDR1 reads SEHNR; CDR2 reads FQNEAQ (reference sequence). The V gene end was trimmed by 2 bases and the J gene end by 5 bases; junction bases not matched to a gene: 6. The CDR3 region is CASSLNGRIDEQYF. The CDR3 coding sequence is TGTGCCAGCAGCTTAAACGGGAGGATCGACGAGCAGTACTTC. Full variable domain (rest looked up from reference TRBV7-9 and TRBJ2-7): DTGVSQNPRHKITKRGQNVTFRCDPISEHNRLYWYRQTLGQGPEFLTYFQNEAQLEKSRLLSDRFSAERPKGSFSTLEIQRTEQGDSAMYLCASSLNGRIDEQYFGPGTRLTVT.

About this clonotype: The conserved phenylalanine or tryptophan is not found at the CDR3 terminus, so this likely reflects a read error. This chain links TRBV11-2 with TRBJ2-5; no clear D gene. Germline-derived CDR1 and CDR2 are SGHAT and FQNNGV. The CDR3 length is 13 residues. Deletions cut 3 bases from V and 2 bases from J, with 7 bases between. The CDR3 nucleotides are TGTGCCAGCAGCTTGCGTGGGCAAGAGACCCAGTACTGC. Its translation: CASSLRGQETQYC.

A few counts support this clonotype. The rearrangement uses TRBV2 and TRBJ2-7; a weak D match, TRBD2 (6 bases). Per germline, CDR1 SNHLY and CDR2 FYNNEI. V dropped 7 bases and J dropped 5 bases, with 24 bases sitting between them. The CDR3 is 16 amino acids. The CDR3: CASILNLAGTGHEQYF. In nucleotides, the CDR3 is TGTGCCAGCATCCTTAATCTGGCAGGGACTGGCCACGAGCAGTACTTC.

The V and J genes are TRBV25-1 and TRBJ2-5; the match to TRBD2 covers 12 bases. Unmatched junction bases numbered 13, after V lost 6 bases and J lost 5 bases. Germline V lookup: CDR1 MGHDK, CDR2 SYGVNS. The CDR3 contains 17 residues. The CDR3 sequence: CASSPRITGTSGETQYF. The CDR3 nucleotides read TGTGCCAGCAGCCCCCGAATAACCGGGACTAGCGGGGAGACCCAGTACTTC.

This chain links TRBV2 with TRBJ1-2, with D uncertain. From germline, CDR1 is SNHLY and CDR2 FYNNEI. Between the trimmed V and J ends, which lost 7 bases and 5 bases, there was a span of 20 bases. The length of the CDR3 is 15 residues. CDR3 sequence reads: CASTLSGRAQYGYTF. Here the CDR3 DNA reads TGTGCCAGCACTTTGAGTGGAAGGGCCCAATATGGCTACACCTTC.

This clonotype has a count of ten or more. This chain uses TRBV7-3 with TRBJ1-1; TRBD1 might be the D (6 bases). This CDR3 has 15 residues. With 1 base removed from V and 4 bases from J, the gap between germline ends came to 13 bases. Germline-derived CDR1 and CDR2 are SGHTA and FQGTGA. The CDR3, as DNA: TGTGCCAGCAGCTTAAATTCAGGGGATTTCACTGAAGCTTTCTTT. Protein: CASSLNSGDFTEAFF.

This chain links TRBV20-1 with TRBJ1-3; no reliable D call. CDR1 and CDR2 from the germline V gene are DFQATT and SNEGSKA (reference sequence). Trimming cost V 3 bases and J 1 base, with 4 bases left between them. CDR3 length equals 12 residues. The CDR3 reads CSASASGNTIYF. CDR3 nucleotides: TGCAGTGCTAGCGCGTCTGGAAACACCATATATTTT.

About this clonotype itself: The conserved phenylalanine or tryptophan is not found at the CDR3 terminus, so this likely reflects a read error. The chain joins TRBV20-1 to TRBJ2-5; possible D gene TRBD1, 5 bases. Per germline, CDR1 DFQATT and CDR2 SNEGSKA (reference sequence). The CDR3 has 12 amino acids. Trimming cost V 4 bases and J 4 bases, with 10 bases left between them. CDR3 residues: CSAKGLGETQYL. CDR3 DNA: TGCAGTGCTAAGGGGTTGGGAGAGACCCAGTACCTC.

This clonotype has ten or more counts. The chain uses TRBV7-6 and TRBJ1-4, with a tentative D call TRBD1 (5 bases). The CDR3 spans 14 residues. Germline CDR1 reads SGHVS; CDR2 reads FNYEAQ. V lost 3 bases and J 6 bases, leaving 11 bases between the germline ends. CDR3 bases: TGTGCCAGCAGCTTTGTGGGACCTGATGAAAAACTGTTTTTT. This sequence encodes CASSFVGPDEKLFF.

V gene TRBV25-1 combines with J gene TRBJ1-2, with 7 nucleotides matching TRBD1. From germline, CDR1 is MGHDK and CDR2 SYGVNS. Trimming removed 5 bases from V and 3 bases from J; junction bases left unmatched: 6. The CDR3 has 14 residues. The CDR3 loop is CASSLRDRDYGYTF. The CDR3 DNA reads as TGTGCCAGCAGTTTACGAGACAGGGACTATGGCTACACCTTC.

This clonotype was recorded many times. The V call is TRBV10-3, the J call TRBJ1-1; 7 positions agree with TRBD1. The ends lost 4 bases at V and 2 bases at J; junction bases unmatched: 1. Germline V CDR1 and CDR2: ENHRY, SYGVKD. The CDR3 loop spans 13 amino acids. CDR3 in DNA: TGTGCCATCAGTGGAGGGGGCAACACTGAAGCTTTCTTT. Amino acids: CAISGGGNTEAFF.

The rearrangement uses TRBV19 and TRBJ1-5; TRBD1 is a possible D gene (5 bases). Trimming pared 8 bases from V and 6 bases from J, leaving 14 bases between. The CDR3 has 13 amino acids. Germline values: CDR1 LNHDA, CDR2 SQIVND (reference sequence). The CDR3 DNA is TGTGCCAGTGGGCAGGGTGTCGGTCAGCCCCAGCATTTT. Protein product: CASGQGVGQPQHF.

The chain joins TRBV20-1 to TRBJ1-4; 8 nucleotides line up with TRBD1. The germline gives CDR1 DFQATT, CDR2 SNEGSKA (reference sequence). The CDR3 runs to 14 residues. V shed 3 bases and J 0 bases; nucleotides not matched to a gene: 0. CDR3 sequence (DNA): TGCAGTGCTAGGGGACAGGCAACTAATGAAAAACTGTTTTTT. As protein: CSARGQATNEKLFF.

At least ten counts were recorded for this clonotype. The chain joins TRBV29-1 to TRBJ2-7; possibly TRBD1 for D (5 bases). CDR1 and CDR2 (germline): SQVTM, ANQGSEA. V lost 3 bases to trimming and J lost 0 bases, with 12 bases between them. The CDR3 length is 14 residues. The CDR3 nucleotides are TGCAGCGTTGAGGGGCGACATTACTCCTACGAGCAGTACTTC. Protein sequence: CSVEGRHYSYEQYF.

J is TRBJ1-6 and V is TRBV2; TRBD1 matches 9 bases. Trimming cost V 6 bases and J 1 base; bases outside gene matches: 13. Per germline, CDR1 SNHLY and CDR2 FYNNEI. The CDR3 contains 19 residues. Written as DNA, the CDR3 is TGTGCCAGCAGCATAACAGGGGGCGCAGGGGTTTCCTATAATTCACCCCTCCACTTT. Translation: CASSITGGAGVSYNSPLHF.

This chain connects TRBV7-2 to TRBJ1-2; unclear D gene. Trimming shortened V by 5 bases and J by 4 bases, and 17 bases separated the two germline ends. The CDR3 totals 15 residues. Per germline, CDR1 SGHTA and CDR2 FQGNSA. The CDR3 nucleotides read TGTGCCAGCAGCGCCCGATGGGAGGGTTTCTATGGCTACACCTTC. Translated: CASSARWEGFYGYTF. The whole variable domain, filled in from reference TRBV7-2 and TRBJ1-2, reads GAGVSQSPSNKVTEKGKDVELRCDPISGHTALYWYRQSLGQGLEFLIYFQGNSAPDKSGLPSDRFSAERTGGSVSTLTIQRTQQEDSAVYLCASSARWEGFYGYTFGSGTRLTVV.

The chain uses TRBV20-1 and TRBJ1-2; 7 positions match TRBD1. This CDR3 spans 14 amino acids. V shed 2 bases, J shed 7 bases, and the junction held 10 bases outside the gene matches. Germline V gene sequence: CDR1 DFQATT, CDR2 SNEGSKA (reference sequence). The CDR3 DNA sequence: TGCAGTGCTAGAACCCCGGGGACAGTATTTGGCTACACCTTC. It is translated as CSARTPGTVFGYTF.

This clonotype was counted between two and nine times. The chain uses TRBV12-5 and TRBJ1-1; the match to TRBD1 covers 7 bases. Trimming at V came to 5 bases and at J to 2 bases, leaving 2 bases not matched to a gene. The CDR3 consists of 13 residues. Germline V gene lookup returns CDR1 LGHNT and CDR2 FRNRAP. The CDR3 sequence is CASGRGLNTEAFF. CDR3 DNA: TGTGCTAGTGGTAGGGGGCTCAACACTGAAGCTTTCTTT.

This clonotype appeared a few times. V usage is TRBV3-1 and J usage is TRBJ1-4, with 7 bases fitting TRBD1. Germline lookup yields CDR1 LGHDT and CDR2 YNNKEL (reference sequence). After removal of 3 bases from V and 6 bases from J, the junction contained 10 bases not matched to a gene. The CDR3 has 16 residues. The CDR3 region is CASSHAPGQRDEKLFF. The DNA of the CDR3 is TGTGCCAGCAGCCACGCTCCGGGACAGAGGGATGAAAAACTGTTTTTT.

Ten or more counts support this clonotype. This chain connects TRBV29-1 to TRBJ1-6; D call uncertain. The germline gives CDR1 SQVTM, CDR2 ANQGSEA. The CDR3 runs to 14 residues. Deletions cut 2 bases from V and 5 bases from J, with 10 bases between. The DNA for the CDR3 is TGCAGCGTTGAAATCGGCAGAAATAATTCACCCCTCCACTTT. Protein: CSVEIGRNNSPLHF.

V is TRBV25-1 and J is TRBJ1-5; D is uncertain. CDR3 length: 15 residues. The V gene lost 4 bases and the J gene lost 0 bases, with 10 bases spanning the gap. CDR1 is MGHDK and CDR2 is SYGVNS in the germline V gene. CDR3 amino acids: CASSAISSSNQPQHF. CDR3 coding DNA: TGTGCCAGCAGTGCTATCAGTAGTAGCAATCAGCCCCAGCATTTT.

This chain uses TRBV27 with TRBJ1-3; D call uncertain. The length of the CDR3 is 13 residues. The germline gives CDR1 MNHEY, CDR2 SMNVEV (reference sequence). Trimming stripped 10 bases from V and 0 bases from J, with 10 bases between. CDR3 nucleotides: TGTGCCACCCGATCCACCTCTGGAAACACCATATATTTT. Its translation is CATRSTSGNTIYF.

V usage is TRBV4-3 and J usage is TRBJ2-7, with a weak D call TRBD1 (5 bases). The CDR3 sequence is 15 residues long. Trimming left V 5 bases short and J 0 bases short, with 14 bases between. Germline values: CDR1 LGHNA, CDR2 YSLEER. In nucleotides, the CDR3 is TGCGCCAGCAGCAGAAGGGGCGTCAGCTCCTACGAGCAGTACTTC. This encodes CASSRRGVSSYEQYF.

J is TRBJ2-7 and V is TRBV11-2; D perhaps matches TRBD2 (6 bases). This CDR3 contains 16 residues. Germline CDR1 is SGHAT and CDR2 is FQNNGV. Trimming left V 5 bases short and J 4 bases short, with 21 bases between. The CDR3 is CASSPAGGWVSYEQYF. The CDR3 DNA reads as TGTGCCAGCAGCCCCGCCGGAGGGTGGGTTTCATACGAGCAGTACTTC.